This is a list of T cell receptor beta chains from one sample in a study of blood T cell repertoires in COVID-19. Clones were read by immunoSEQ multiplex PCR, and TCRdb kept only the in-frame ones, dropping some. The sample has around 260,000 clones, 75% to 90% seen once. The source material was peripheral blood. Receptor source: a man under 40 with active or convalescent COVID-19. Each CDR3 is given with its conserved first and last residue. A D gene is named only where the DNA matches it firmly. Only some rows state a clone size, as once, few, many or a class for expanded clones.

>TRBV6-5|TRBJ1-4|TRBD1|NA
TGTGCCAGCAGGAGCCTGGACAGGGTGGGTGAAAAACTGTTTTTT
CASRSLDRVGEKLFF
>TRBV12-5|TRBJ1-2|NA|once
TGTGCTAGTGGTTCCCCCGGGGTCTATGGCTACACCTTC
CASGSPGVYGYTF
>TRBV18|TRBJ1-2|NA|once
TGTGCCAGCTCACCCCCAGGACAAGACCCTAACTATGGCTACACCTTC
CASSPPGQDPNYGYTF
>TRBV4-3|TRBJ1-1|NA|NA
TGCGCCAGCAGCCATAGGCAGGGGACGGCTTTCTTT
CASSHRQGTAFF
>TRBV7-3|TRBJ2-6|NA|once
TGTGCCAGCAGCTTCGGAACAGGGAGCTCTGGGGCCAACGTCCTGACTTTC
CASSFGTGSSGANVLTF
>TRBV5-6|TRBJ1-6|NA|NA
TGTGCCAGCAGTTCCGGGACATTGGGTTCACCCCTCCACTTT
CASSSGTLGSPLHF
>TRBV5-6|TRBJ2-7|TRBD2|NA
TGTGCCAGCAGCTTGGCTGCGCGGGGGGGCTTCTACGAGCAGTACTTC
CASSLAARGGFYEQYF
>TRBV7-3|TRBJ1-2|TRBD1|few
TGTGCCAGCAGCAGACAGGGGGCCTACCTCCGCTATGGCTACACCTTC
CASSRQGAYLRYGYTF
>TRBV6-4|TRBJ2-4|NA|once
TGTGCCAACCCAACAACAGGGCTGGAGTACTTC
CANPTTGLEYF
>TRBV6-5|TRBJ1-4|NA|NA
TGTGCCAGCAGCCGTACAGTTACCGAAAAACTGTTTTTT
CASSRTVTEKLFF
>TRBV6-1|TRBJ2-5|NA|NA
TGTGCCAGCAGGGAAAAAACAGGGAGCGACCGGACGCAAGAGACCCAGTACTTC
CASREKTGSDRTQETQYF
>TRBV11-2|TRBJ1-1|NA|few
TGTGCCAGCAGCCACGCCTATGAAGCTTTCTTT
CASSHAYEAFF
>TRBV7-2|TRBJ2-5|TRBD2|NA
TGTGCCAGCAGCTTGGGTGTTGGCGGGGGGAGGAGAGAGACCCAGTACTTC
CASSLGVGGGRRETQYF
>TRBV4-2|TRBJ2-3|NA|NA
TGTGCCAGCAACCAAGATATCCGAGCAACAGATACGCAGTATTTT
CASNQDIRATDTQYF
>TRBV6-5|TRBJ2-1|TRBD1|NA
TGTGCCAGCAGAAAGACAGGGTCTGGCTACAATGAGCAGTTCTTC
CASRKTGSGYNEQFF
>TRBV7-9|TRBJ2-5|TRBD1|NA
TGTGCCAGCAGCTCTTCACCCGGGACAGGGTCACGACAGACCCAGTACTTC
CASSSSPGTGSRQTQYF
>TRBV7-9|TRBJ1-2|TRBD1|NA
TGTGCCAGCAGCCCCCGGGACAGGGGACATGGCTACACCTTC
CASSPRDRGHGYTF
>TRBV5-4|TRBJ1-6|NA|NA
TGTGCCAGCAGCTCGGGGGGAGCCGGGACACCGCCTATGGCCCTCCACTTT
CASSSGGAGTPPMALHF